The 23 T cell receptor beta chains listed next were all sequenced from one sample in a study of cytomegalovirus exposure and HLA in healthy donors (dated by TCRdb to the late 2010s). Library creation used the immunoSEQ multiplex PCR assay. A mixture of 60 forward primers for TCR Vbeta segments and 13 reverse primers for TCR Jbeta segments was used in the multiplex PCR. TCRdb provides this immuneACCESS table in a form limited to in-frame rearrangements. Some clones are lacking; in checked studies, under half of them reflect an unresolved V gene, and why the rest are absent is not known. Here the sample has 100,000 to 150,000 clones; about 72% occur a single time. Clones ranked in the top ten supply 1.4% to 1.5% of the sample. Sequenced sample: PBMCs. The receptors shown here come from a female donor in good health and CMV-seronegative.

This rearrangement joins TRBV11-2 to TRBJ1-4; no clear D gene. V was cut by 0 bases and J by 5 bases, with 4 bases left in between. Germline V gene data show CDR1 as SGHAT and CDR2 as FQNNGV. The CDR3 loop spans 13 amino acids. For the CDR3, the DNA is TGTGCCAGCAGCTTAGACAGGAATGAAAAACTGTTTTTT. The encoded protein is CASSLDRNEKLFF.

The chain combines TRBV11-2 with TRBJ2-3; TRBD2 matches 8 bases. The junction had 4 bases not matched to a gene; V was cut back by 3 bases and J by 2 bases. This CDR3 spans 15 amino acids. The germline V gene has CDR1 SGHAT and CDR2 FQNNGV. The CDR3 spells CASSFTSGTTDTQYF. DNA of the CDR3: TGTGCCAGCAGCTTTACTAGCGGAACCACAGATACGCAGTATTTT. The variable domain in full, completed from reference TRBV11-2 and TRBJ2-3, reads EAGVAQSPRYKIIEKRQSVAFWCNPISGHATLYWYQQILGQGPKLLIQFQNNGVVDDSQLPKDRFSAERLKGVDSTLKIQPAKLEDSAVYLCASSFTSGTTDTQYFGPGTRLTVL.

The CDR3, as DNA: TGTGCCAGCAGCGTAGAGGGGTGGGGCAACACAGATACGCAGTATTTT. Its protein is CASSVEGWGNTDTQYF. The chain recombines TRBV9 with TRBJ2-3; tentative D call: TRBD1 (5 bases). Trimming removed 0 bases from V and 2 bases from J, with 13 bases in between. This CDR3 is 16 amino acids long. CDR1 is SGDLS and CDR2 is YYNGEE in the germline V gene. The whole variable domain, filled in from reference TRBV9 and TRBJ2-3, reads DSGVTQTPKHLITATGQRVTLRCSPRSGDLSVYWYQQSLDQGLQFLIQYYNGEERAKGNILERFSAQQFPDLHSELNLSSLELGDSALYFCASSVEGWGNTDTQYFGPGTRLTVL.

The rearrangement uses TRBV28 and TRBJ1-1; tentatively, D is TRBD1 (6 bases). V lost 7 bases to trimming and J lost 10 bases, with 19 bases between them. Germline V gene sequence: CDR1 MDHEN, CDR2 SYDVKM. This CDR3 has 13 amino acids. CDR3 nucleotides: TGTGCCAGCACCCTCTTTACGGACAGCGGAGCTTTCTTT. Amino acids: CASTLFTDSGAFF.

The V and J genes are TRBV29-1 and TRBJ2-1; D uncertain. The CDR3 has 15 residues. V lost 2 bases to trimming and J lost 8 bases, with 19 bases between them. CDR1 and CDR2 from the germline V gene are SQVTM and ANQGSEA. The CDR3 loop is CSVENEAGTHYEQFF. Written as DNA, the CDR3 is TGCAGCGTTGAAAACGAGGCCGGCACCCACTATGAGCAGTTCTTC.

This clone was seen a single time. In DNA form, the CDR3 reads TGTGCCAGCAGTTCCCGCGTCGAGAACACCGGGGAGCTGTTTTTT. Its protein is CASSSRVENTGELFF. The genes are TRBV28 and TRBJ2-2; no reliable D call. The length of the CDR3 is 15 residues. The germline V and J ends were trimmed by 4 bases and 1 base, with 10 bases remaining between them. Germline-derived CDR1 and CDR2 are MDHEN and SYDVKM.

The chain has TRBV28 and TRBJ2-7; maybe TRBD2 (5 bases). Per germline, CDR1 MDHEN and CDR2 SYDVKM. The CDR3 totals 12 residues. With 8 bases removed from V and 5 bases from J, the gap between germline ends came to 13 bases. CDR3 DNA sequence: TGTGCCAGCTCTCTGTGGACTGACGAGCAGTACTTC. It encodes CASSLWTDEQYF. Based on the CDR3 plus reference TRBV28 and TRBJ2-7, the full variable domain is DVKVTQSSRYLVKRTGEKVFLECVQDMDHENMFWYRQDPGLGLRLIYFSYDVKMKEKGDIPEGYSVSREKKERFSLILESASTNQTSMYLCASSLWTDEQYFGPGTRLTVT.

CDR3 DNA sequence: TGTGCCAGCAGCCGAGTAGAGAACACTGAAGCTTTCTTT. It yields the protein CASSRVENTEAFF. The V call is TRBV7-9, the J call TRBJ1-1, with D uncertain. Germline V gene lookup returns CDR1 SEHNR and CDR2 FQNEAQ (reference sequence). Trimming cost V 5 bases and J 1 base, with 8 bases left between them. This CDR3 is built from 13 residues.

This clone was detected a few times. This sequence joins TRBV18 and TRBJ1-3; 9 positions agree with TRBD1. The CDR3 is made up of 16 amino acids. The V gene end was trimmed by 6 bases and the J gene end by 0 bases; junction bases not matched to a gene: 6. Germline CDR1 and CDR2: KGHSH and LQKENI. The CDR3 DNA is TGTGCCAGCTCCCCCACAGGGGGCGACTCTGGAAACACCATATATTTT. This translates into CASSPTGGDSGNTIYF.

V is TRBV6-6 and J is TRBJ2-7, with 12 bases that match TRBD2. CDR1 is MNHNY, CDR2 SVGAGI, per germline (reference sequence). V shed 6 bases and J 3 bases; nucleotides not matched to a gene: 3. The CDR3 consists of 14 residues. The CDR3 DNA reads TGTGCCAGCAGCCAGGGACTAGCGGGCTACGAGCAGTACTTC. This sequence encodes CASSQGLAGYEQYF.

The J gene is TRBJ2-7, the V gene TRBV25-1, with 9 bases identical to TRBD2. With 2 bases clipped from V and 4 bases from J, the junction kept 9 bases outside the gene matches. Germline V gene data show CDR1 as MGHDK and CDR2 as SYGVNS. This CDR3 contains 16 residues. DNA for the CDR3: TGTGCCAGCAGTGAAAATTTGGCTAGCGGGAAGTACGAGCAGTACTTC. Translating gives CASSENLASGKYEQYF.

The CDR3, as DNA: TGTGCCAGCAGTGACTCCCGACAGGGCAATCAGCCCCAGCATTTT. This sequence encodes CASSDSRQGNQPQHF. V and J are TRBV6-4 and TRBJ1-5; the D gene is possibly TRBD1 (6 bases). The CDR3 runs 15 residues. V was trimmed by 0 bases and J by 2 bases, leaving 8 bases between them. Germline V gives CDR1 MRHNA, CDR2 SNTAGT.

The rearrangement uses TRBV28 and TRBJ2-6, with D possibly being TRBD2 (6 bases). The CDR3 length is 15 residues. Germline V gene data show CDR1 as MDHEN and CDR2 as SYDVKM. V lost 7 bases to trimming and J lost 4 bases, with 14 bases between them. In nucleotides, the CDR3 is TGTGCCAGCAACTCCGGGGAGGCCGGGGCCAACGTCCTGACTTTC. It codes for CASNSGEAGANVLTF.

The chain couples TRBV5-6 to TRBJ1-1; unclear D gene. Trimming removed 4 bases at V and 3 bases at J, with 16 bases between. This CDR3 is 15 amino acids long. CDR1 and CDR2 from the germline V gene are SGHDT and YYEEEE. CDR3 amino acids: CASSPIRREYTEAFF. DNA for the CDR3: TGTGCCAGCAGCCCCATCCGGAGGGAGTACACTGAAGCTTTCTTT. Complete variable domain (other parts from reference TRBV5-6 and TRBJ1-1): DAGVTQSPTHLIKTRGQQVTLRCSPKSGHDTVSWYQQALGQGPQFIFQYYEEEERQRGNFPDRFSGHQFPNYSSELNVNALLLGDSALYLCASSPIRREYTEAFFGQGTRLTVV.

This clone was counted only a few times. CDR3 protein: CASSRRQGTDTQYF. DNA of the CDR3: TGTGCCAGCAGCCGACGACAGGGAACAGATACGCAGTATTTT. V and J are TRBV5-8 and TRBJ2-3; 7 bases are a match to TRBD1. The germline V gene has CDR1 SGHTS and CDR2 YDEGEE. The CDR3 is 14 residues long. Trimming took 4 bases from V and 3 from J; bases not matched to a gene: 5.

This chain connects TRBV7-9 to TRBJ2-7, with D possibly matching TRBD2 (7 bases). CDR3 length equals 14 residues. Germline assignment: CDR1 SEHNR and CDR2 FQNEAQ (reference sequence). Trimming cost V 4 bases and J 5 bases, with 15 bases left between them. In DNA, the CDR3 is TGTGCCAGCAGCTCACAGGGAGGGAGGGACGAGCAGTACTTC. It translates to CASSSQGGRDEQYF.

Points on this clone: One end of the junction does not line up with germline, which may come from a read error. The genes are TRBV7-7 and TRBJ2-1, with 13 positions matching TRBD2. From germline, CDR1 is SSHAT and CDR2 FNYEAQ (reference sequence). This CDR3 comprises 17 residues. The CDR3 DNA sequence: TGTGCTAGCAGCCCCCGGACTAGCGGGAGCGCCTACAATGAGCAGTTCTTC. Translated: CASSPRTSGSAYNEQFF.

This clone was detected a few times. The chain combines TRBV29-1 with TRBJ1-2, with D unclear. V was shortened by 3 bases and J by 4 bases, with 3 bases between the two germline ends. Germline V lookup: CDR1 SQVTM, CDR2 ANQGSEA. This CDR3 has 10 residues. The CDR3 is CSVDSYGYTF. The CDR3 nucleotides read TGCAGCGTTGACTCCTATGGCTACACCTTC.

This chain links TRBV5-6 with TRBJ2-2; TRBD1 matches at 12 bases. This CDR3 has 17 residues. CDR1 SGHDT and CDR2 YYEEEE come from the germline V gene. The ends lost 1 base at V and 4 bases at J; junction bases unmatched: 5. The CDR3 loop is CASSLYLGQGATGELFF. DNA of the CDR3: TGTGCCAGCAGCTTGTACTTGGGACAGGGGGCCACCGGGGAGCTGTTTTTT.

The CDR3 region is CASSELTGTSTGYEQFF. The CDR3 DNA follows: TGTGCCAGCAGTGAACTTACCGGGACTAGTACCGGTTATGAGCAGTTCTTC. The J gene is TRBJ2-1, the V gene TRBV25-1; 8 bases are shared with TRBD2. The CDR3 extends over 17 amino acids. The V segment lost 2 bases and the J segment 8 bases; nucleotides outside the gene matches: 14. The V gene's germline CDR1 is MGHDK and CDR2 SYGVNS.

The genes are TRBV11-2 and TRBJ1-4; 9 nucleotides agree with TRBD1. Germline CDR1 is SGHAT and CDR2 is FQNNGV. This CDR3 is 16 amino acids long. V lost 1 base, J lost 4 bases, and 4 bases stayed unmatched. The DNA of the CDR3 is TGTGCCAGCAGCTTAGTCGGACAGGGGCTTAATGAAAAACTGTTTTTT. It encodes CASSLVGQGLNEKLFF.

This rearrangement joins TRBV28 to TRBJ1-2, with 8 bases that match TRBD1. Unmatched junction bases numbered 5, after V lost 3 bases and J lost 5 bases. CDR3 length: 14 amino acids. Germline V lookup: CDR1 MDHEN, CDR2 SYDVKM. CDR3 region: CASSLAGGGYGYTF. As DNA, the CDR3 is TGTGCCAGCAGTTTGGCAGGGGGCGGGTATGGCTACACCTTC.

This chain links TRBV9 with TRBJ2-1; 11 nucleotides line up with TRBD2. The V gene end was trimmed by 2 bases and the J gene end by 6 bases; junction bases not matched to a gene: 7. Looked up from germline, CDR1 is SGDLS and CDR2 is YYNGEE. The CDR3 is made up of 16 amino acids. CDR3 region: CASSVVAGGRGNEQFF. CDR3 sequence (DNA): TGTGCCAGCAGCGTGGTAGCGGGAGGGCGGGGCAATGAGCAGTTCTTC.